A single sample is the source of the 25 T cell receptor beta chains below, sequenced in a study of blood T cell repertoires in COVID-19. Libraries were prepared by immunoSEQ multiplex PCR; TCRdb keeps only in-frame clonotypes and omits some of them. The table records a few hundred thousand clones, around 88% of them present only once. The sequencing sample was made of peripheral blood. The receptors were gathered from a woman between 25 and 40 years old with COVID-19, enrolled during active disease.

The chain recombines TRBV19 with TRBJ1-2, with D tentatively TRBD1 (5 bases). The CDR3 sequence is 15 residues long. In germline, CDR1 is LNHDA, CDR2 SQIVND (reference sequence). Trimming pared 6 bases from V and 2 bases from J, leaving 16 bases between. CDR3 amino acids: CASSLTGVSNYGYTF. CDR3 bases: TGTGCCAGTAGCCTCACGGGGGTATCCAACTATGGCTACACCTTC.

DNA of the CDR3: TGTGCCTGGACCACCGGGACAGGGGGGACAGATACGCAGTATTTT. Translating it yields CAWTTGTGGTDTQYF. The V gene is TRBV30, the J gene TRBJ2-3, with 11 bases aligning to TRBD1. V was pared by 4 bases and J by 3 bases, with 6 bases of the junction left unmatched. The germline V gene has CDR1 GTSNPN and CDR2 SVGIG (reference sequence). This CDR3 is 15 amino acids long.

The CDR3, as DNA: TGTGCCAGCAGCTTGGGGGCAGTTCTGACAGATACGCAGTATTTT. Protein sequence: CASSLGAVLTDTQYF. The rearrangement joins TRBV5-6 to TRBJ2-3; no firm D call. Germline CDR1 is SGHDT and CDR2 is YYEEEE. The CDR3 spans 15 residues. Trimming pared 0 bases from V and 3 bases from J, leaving 11 bases between. Supplemented by reference TRBV5-6 and TRBJ2-3, the full variable domain reads DAGVTQSPTHLIKTRGQQVTLRCSPKSGHDTVSWYQQALGQGPQFIFQYYEEEERQRGNFPDRFSGHQFPNYSSELNVNALLLGDSALYLCASSLGAVLTDTQYFGPGTRLTVL.

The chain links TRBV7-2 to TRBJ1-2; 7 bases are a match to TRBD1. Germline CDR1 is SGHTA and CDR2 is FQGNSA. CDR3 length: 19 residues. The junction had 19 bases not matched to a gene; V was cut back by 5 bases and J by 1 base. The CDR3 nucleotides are TGTGCCAGCAGCCTAGGAGCATCCCCGGGACAGAAAAATAACTATGGCTACACCTTC. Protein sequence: CASSLGASPGQKNNYGYTF.

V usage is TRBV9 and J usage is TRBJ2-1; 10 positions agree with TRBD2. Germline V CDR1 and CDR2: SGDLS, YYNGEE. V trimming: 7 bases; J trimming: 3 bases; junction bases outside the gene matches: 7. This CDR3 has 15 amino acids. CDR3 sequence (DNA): TGTGCCAGCGGAAAATTAGCGGGGGGCTACAATGAGCAGTTCTTC. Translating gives CASGKLAGGYNEQFF.

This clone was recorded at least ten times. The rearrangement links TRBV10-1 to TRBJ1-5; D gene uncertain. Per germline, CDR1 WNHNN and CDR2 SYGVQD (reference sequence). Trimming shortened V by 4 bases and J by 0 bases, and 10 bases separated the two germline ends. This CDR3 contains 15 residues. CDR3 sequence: CASSASTISNQPQHF. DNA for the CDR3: TGCGCCAGCAGTGCATCAACTATTAGCAATCAGCCCCAGCATTTT.

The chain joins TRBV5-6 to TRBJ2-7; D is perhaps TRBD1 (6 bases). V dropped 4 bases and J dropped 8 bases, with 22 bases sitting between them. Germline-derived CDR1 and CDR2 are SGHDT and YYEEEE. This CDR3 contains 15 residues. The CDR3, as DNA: TGTGCCAGCAGCCGTATCAGAGGTCAGGGGTTGAAGCAGTACGTC. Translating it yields CASSRIRGQGLKQYV.

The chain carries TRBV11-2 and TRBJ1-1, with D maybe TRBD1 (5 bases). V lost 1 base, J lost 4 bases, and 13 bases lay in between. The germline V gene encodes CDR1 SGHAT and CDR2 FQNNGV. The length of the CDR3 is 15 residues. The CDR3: CASSLGHGAGTEAFF. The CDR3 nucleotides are TGTGCCAGCAGCTTAGGTCATGGGGCAGGCACTGAAGCTTTCTTT.

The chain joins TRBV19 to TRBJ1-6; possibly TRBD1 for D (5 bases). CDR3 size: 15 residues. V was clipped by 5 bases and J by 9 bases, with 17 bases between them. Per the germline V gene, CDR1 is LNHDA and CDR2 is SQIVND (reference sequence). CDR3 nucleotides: TGTGCCAGTAGTCTCGACAGCGGGGTCGGTTCACCCCTCCACTTT. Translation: CASSLDSGVGSPLHF.

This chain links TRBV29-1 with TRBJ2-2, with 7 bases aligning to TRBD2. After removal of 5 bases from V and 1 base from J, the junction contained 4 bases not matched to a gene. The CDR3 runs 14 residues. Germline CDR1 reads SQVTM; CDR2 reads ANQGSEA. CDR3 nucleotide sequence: TGCAGCGTTCGCGGGGGACGGAACACCGGGGAGCTGTTTTTT. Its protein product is CSVRGGRNTGELFF.

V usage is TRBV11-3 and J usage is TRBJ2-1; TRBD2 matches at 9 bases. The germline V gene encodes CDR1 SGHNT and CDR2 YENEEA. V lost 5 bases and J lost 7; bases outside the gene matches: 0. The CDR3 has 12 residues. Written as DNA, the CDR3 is TGTGCCAGCAGCACTAGCGGGAATGAGCAGTTCTTC. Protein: CASSTSGNEQFF.

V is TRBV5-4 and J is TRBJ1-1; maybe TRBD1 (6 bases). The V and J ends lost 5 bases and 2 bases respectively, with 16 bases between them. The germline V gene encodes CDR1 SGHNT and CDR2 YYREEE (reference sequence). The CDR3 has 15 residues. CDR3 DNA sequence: TGTGCCAGCAGACCCACGGACAGAGACAACACTGAAGCTTTCTTT. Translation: CASRPTDRDNTEAFF.

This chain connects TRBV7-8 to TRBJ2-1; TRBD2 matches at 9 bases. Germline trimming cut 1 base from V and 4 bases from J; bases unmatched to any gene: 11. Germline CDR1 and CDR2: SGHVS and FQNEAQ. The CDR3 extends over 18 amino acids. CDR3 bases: TGTGCCAGCAGCTTAGTGGGAACTTTAGCGGGGGAATACAATGAGCAGTTCTTC. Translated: CASSLVGTLAGEYNEQFF.

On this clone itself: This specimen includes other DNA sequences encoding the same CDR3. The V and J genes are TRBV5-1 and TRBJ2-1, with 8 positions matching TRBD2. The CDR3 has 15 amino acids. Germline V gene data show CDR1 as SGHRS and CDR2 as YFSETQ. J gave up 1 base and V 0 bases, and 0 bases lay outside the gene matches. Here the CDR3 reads CASSLGGGSYNEQFF. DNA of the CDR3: TGCGCCAGCAGCTTGGGCGGGGGGTCCTACAATGAGCAGTTCTTC.

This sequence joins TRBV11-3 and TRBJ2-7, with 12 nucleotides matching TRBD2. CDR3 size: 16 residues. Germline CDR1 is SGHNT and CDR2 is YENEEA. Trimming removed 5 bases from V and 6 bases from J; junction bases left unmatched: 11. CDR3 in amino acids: CASSPIRASGGGEQYF. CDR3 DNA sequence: TGTGCCAGCAGCCCCATTAGGGCTAGCGGGGGGGGCGAGCAGTACTTC.

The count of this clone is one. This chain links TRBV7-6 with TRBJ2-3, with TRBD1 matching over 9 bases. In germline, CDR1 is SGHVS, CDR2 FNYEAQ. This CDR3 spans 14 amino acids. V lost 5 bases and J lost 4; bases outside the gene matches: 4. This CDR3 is CASSITGGADTQYF. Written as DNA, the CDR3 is TGTGCCAGCAGCATTACAGGGGGCGCAGATACGCAGTATTTT.

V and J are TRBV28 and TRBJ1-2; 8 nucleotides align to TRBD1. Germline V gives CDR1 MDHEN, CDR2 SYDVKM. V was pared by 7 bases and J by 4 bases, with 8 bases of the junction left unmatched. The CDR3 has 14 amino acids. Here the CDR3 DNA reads TGTGCCAGCACCTCTCGACAGGGGATCTATGGCTACACCTTC. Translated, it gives CASTSRQGIYGYTF.

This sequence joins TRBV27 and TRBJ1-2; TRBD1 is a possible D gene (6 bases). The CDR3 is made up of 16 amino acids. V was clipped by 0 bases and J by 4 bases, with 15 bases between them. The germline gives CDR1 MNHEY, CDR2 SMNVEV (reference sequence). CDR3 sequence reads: CASSLSVLGAAYGYTF. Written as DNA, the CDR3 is TGTGCCAGCAGTTTATCGGTGTTGGGGGCGGCCTATGGCTACACCTTC.

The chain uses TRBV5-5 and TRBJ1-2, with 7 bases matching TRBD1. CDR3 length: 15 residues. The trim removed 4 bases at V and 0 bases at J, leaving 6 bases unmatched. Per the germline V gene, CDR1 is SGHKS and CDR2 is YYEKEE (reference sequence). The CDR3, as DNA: TGTGCCAGCAGCATGGGGACAGTGACTAACTATGGCTACACCTTC. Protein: CASSMGTVTNYGYTF.

The CDR3 sequence: CASSTGDSPLHF. In DNA form, the CDR3 reads TGTGCCAGCAGTACAGGGGATTCACCCCTCCACTTT. This chain connects TRBV6-5 to TRBJ1-6; 7 bases align to TRBD1. The CDR3 is 12 residues long. CDR1 and CDR2 (germline): MNHEY, SVGAGI. V shed 5 bases and J 8 bases; nucleotides not matched to a gene: 0.

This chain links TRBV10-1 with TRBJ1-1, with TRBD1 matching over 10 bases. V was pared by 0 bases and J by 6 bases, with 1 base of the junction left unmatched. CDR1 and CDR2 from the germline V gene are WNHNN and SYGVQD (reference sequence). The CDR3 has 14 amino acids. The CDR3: CASSESGTGAEAFF. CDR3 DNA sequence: TGCGCCAGCAGTGAGTCAGGGACAGGGGCTGAAGCTTTCTTT.

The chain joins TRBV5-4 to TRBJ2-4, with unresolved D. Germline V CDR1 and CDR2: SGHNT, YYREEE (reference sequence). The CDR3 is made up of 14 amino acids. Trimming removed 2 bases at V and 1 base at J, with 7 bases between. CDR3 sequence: CASSFHSAKNIQYF. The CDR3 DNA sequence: TGTGCCAGCAGCTTTCACTCGGCCAAAAACATTCAGTACTTC.

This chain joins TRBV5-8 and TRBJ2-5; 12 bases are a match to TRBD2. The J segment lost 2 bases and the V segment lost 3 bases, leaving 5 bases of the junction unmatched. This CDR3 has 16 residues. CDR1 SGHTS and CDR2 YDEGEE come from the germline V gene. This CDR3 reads CASSSGLAGLQETQYF. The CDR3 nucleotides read TGTGCCAGCAGCTCGGGACTAGCGGGTCTACAAGAGACCCAGTACTTC.

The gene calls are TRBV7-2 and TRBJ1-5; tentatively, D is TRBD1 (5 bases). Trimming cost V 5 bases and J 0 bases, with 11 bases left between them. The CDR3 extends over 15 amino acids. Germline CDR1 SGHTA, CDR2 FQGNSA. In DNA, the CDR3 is TGTGCCAGCAGCAAAGACAGATATAGCAATCAGCCCCAGCATTTT. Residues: CASSKDRYSNQPQHF.

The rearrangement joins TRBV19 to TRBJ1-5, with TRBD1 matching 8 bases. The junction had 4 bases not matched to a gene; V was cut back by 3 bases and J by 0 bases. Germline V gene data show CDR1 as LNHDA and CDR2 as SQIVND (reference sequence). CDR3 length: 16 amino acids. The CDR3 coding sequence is TGTGCCAGTAGTATGGGGGACAGGAATAGCAATCAGCCCCAGCATTTT. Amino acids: CASSMGDRNSNQPQHF.